The present T cell receptor beta chain was sequenced within a study of T-cell memory formation after mild COVID-19. Turning to the study itself: Clustering of TCRs was largely donor specific. Overall study results and limits: CM and EM subsets held most contracting CD4+ clones; EMRA held CD8+ ones.

One entry per CDR3 protein, called by TCRdb with MiXCR from the 5' RACE reads. This sample yields 560,000 or so distinct CDR3 sequences, of which roughly 17% are seen a single time; roughly 8% belongs to the top ten. This clonotype was detected many times. Its antigen is as yet unknown. Input material: PBMCs or a T cell subset sorted from them (not recorded which). This receptor was obtained from an adult woman who had mild COVID-19 (a few samples of this study predate the infection). Cell type and time point are not known.

In nucleotides, the CDR3 is TGTGCCAGCGGAATTAAAACTAGCGGGAGCTACAATGAGCAGTTCTTC. It is translated as CASGIKTSGSYNEQFF. This sequence joins TRBV12-3 or TRBV12-4 and TRBJ2-1, with TRBD2 matching over 11 bases. The V segment lost 8 bases and the J segment 3 bases; nucleotides outside the gene matches: 9. The CDR3 runs 16 residues.